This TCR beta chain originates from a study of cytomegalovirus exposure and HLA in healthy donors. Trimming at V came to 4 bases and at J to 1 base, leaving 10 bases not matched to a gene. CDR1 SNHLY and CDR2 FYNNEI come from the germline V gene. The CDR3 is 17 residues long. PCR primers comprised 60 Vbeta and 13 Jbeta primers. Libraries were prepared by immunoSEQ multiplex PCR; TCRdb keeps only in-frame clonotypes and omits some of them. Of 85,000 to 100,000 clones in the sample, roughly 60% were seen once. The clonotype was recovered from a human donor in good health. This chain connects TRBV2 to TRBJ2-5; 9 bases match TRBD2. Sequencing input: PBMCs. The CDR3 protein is CASSGRLAGVLQETQYF. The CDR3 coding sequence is TGTGCCAGCAGTGGACGATTAGCGGGGGTTCTCCAAGAGACCCAGTACTTC.